This T cell receptor (beta chain) was recorded in a study of T cells in Graves' hyperthyroidism and ophthalmopathy (dated by TCRdb to the late 2010s). Broadly, across the study: Peripheral blood samples were taken at initial diagnosis, before any treatment was given. To identify distinguishing TCR V-J signatures, a discovery cohort of about 100 patients was used, comprising 43 with Graves' ophthalmopathy and approximately 58 with stable Graves' hyperthyroidism. Prospective prediction of ophthalmopathy was tested in an independent validation cohort of 18 to 20 hyperthyroidism patients and some 17 patients who later progressed to ophthalmopathy. For training and testing, the 100 or so patients in the discovery cohort were randomly divided in a 7:3 ratio. In addition, the study compared T-cell repertoires in thyroid tissue and in blood from about 6 Graves' hyperthyroidism patients. Following sampling, methimazole starting at 30 mg daily was given to hyperthyroidism patients, and high-dose intravenous methylprednisolone was given to ophthalmopathy patients. The paper describes TCR Vbeta CDR3 sequencing of fewer than 150 peripheral blood samples, made up of 43 ophthalmopathy patients, roughly 72 hyperthyroidism patients and around 17 progressor patients. Points the paper makes about the study in general: Most expanded thyroid clonotypes (frequency above 0.001) were also detected in blood, suggesting blood repertoires may reflect thyroid immune responses. No statistical method was used to set the sample size in advance, and investigators knew the group allocation. During validation, the model predicted progression to ophthalmopathy a median of approximately six months ahead of onset, with just under 71% sensitivity and 72% to 85% specificity. A model built on a 13 V-J signature distinguished ophthalmopathy from stable hyperthyroidism, reaching 87.88% sensitivity and about 81% specificity in cross-validation and 80%/75% in testing.

Graves' hyperthyroidism was defined as stable when no progression to ophthalmopathy occurred over 18 months of follow-up. Hyperthyroidism patients were aged 18 to 65 years and newly diagnosed, with disease duration of less than 2 months. The study excluded patients with uncontrolled infections, other autoimmune diseases, pregnancy or lactation. Diagnoses relied on clinical symptoms, serum thyroxine and TRAb, thyroid ultrasound and orbital computed tomography. PBMCs were separated from 7.5 to 10 ml of fresh peripheral blood using Ficoll-Paque density gradient centrifugation. Trizol reagent was used to extract total RNA, and RNA quality was then checked on an Agilent 2100 Bioanalyzer. The table lists this clonotype with a few counts. This clone's antigen is unknown. It has no much larger one-base neighbor in the sample; base qualities were not kept. TCR beta CDR3 regions were amplified from RNA transcripts. The TCR CDR3 was subjected to a first round of RT-PCR using the HTBI primer set and the Qiagen OneStep RT-PCR kit. Libraries were constructed in a second round of multiplex PCR, after which size selection and purification were carried out. The libraries were sequenced on an Illumina HiSeq2000 using paired-end 100 bp reads. Regarding the original processing steps: SOAPnuke was used to process the raw data, throwing out any read that contained adapters or uncalled bases, had a mean Phred below 15, or lacked an exact constant-primer or identifier match. High-quality paired reads were merged with COPE v1.2.5, and unique nucleotide sequences were defined as clonotypes. MiTCR v1.1 was used to align the clonotypes against IMGT TRBV, TRBD and TRBJ reference segments. The analysis was restricted to V-J combinations with a frequency above 0.0001, which together covered 99.2% of the repertoires. A TCS score was defined as the ratio between F50 (clonal expansion) and ExV (chaos), using BLOSUM62-based TCRdist between CDR3 peptides within each V-J. Welch's t-statistics and random forest reduced 500 to 550 V-J features to 10 to 15, which were used in a naive Bayes classifier (R e1071). Thyroid-blood repertoire similarity was quantified with the Morisita-Horn index. The raw public data were reprocessed by TCRdb itself: fastp quality trimming at Q25, MiXCR clonotype calling, in-frame beta chains only. Rows merge per CDR3 protein into single entries with the most common DNA and genes. TCRdb, rather than the study authors, made the V and J calls. For this sample there are hundreds of thousands of distinct CDR3 sequences; over 35% appear just once. The ten largest clones take up 7% to 10% of the sample.

V is reduced by 0 bases and J by 0 bases, leaving a spacing of 7 bases between them. Taken from the germline V gene, the CDR1 and CDR2 loops are SGHRS and YFSETQ. Its CDR3 holds 15 amino acids, cysteine through phenylalanine. Only the CDR3 portion is preserved as DNA: 45 bases, with reading frame beginning at the first base. The origin of this receptor is a man younger than 35 with Graves' hyperthyroidism. The V and J genes are TRBV5-1 and TRBJ1-5; the D gene is unclear. Sequencing was done on a sample of blood. CDR3 region: CASSLDSDSNQPQHF. The DNA reads TGCGCCAGCAGCTTGGATTCAGATAGCAATCAGCCCCAGCATTTT.